These 27 T cell receptor beta chains were all obtained from the same sample, sequenced in a study of T cell responses to AZD1222 COVID-19 vaccine (dated by TCRdb to the early 2020s). The protocol used for the library was the immunoSEQ multiplex PCR assay. TCRdb re-hosts the immuneACCESS table, in-frame sequences only. Its copies lack some clones; in the studies checked, an unresolved V gene accounts for under half of them, and the cause for the rest is not known. The table for this sample lists over 150,000 clones; approximately 92% of them were counted only once. The ten largest clones represent around 0.98% of the sample. Per the publication, the time point label means: about 28 days (+/-7) after the second vaccine dose. The label giving this sample's treatment or condition can be read as: meningococcal conjugate vaccine given as trial control. The specimen comprised peripheral blood, sampled 28 days after the second dose of the MenACWY control vaccine. The receptors come from an adult who received the MenACWY meningococcal vaccine as a control.

The chain carries TRBV5-1 and TRBJ2-6, with a weak D call TRBD2 (5 bases). The CDR3 sequence is 16 residues long. With 4 bases removed from V and 0 bases from J, the gap between germline ends came to 11 bases. Germline CDR1 and CDR2: SGHRS and YFSETQ. The CDR3 sequence is CASSPVGSSGANVLTF. DNA of the CDR3: TGCGCCAGCAGCCCCGTAGGGAGCTCTGGGGCCAACGTCCTGACTTTC.

V is TRBV28 and J is TRBJ1-1; no reliable D call. The CDR3 sequence is 14 residues long. Trimming removed 5 bases at V and 0 bases at J, with 10 bases between. Germline lookup yields CDR1 MDHEN and CDR2 SYDVKM. CDR3: CASSPADVNTEAFF. As DNA, the CDR3 is TGTGCCAGCAGTCCCGCGGACGTGAACACTGAAGCTTTCTTT.

This rearrangement joins TRBV7-9 to TRBJ1-2; 11 bases fit TRBD1. The CDR3 runs 17 residues. Trimming took 5 bases from V and 5 from J; bases not matched to a gene: 13. In germline, CDR1 is SEHNR, CDR2 FQNEAQ (reference sequence). The CDR3 is CASSPVQGDRGRYGYTF. Here the CDR3 DNA reads TGTGCCAGCAGCCCCGTCCAAGGGGACAGGGGGAGATATGGCTACACCTTC.

V and J are TRBV2 and TRBJ2-7, with unresolved D. The CDR3 runs 12 residues. Germline CDR1 is SNHLY and CDR2 is FYNNEI. Trimming shortened V by 8 bases and J by 7 bases, and 15 bases separated the two germline ends. The CDR3 region is CASGSGVGEQYF. In DNA, the CDR3 is TGTGCCAGCGGCAGTGGGGTGGGAGAGCAGTACTTC.

CDR3 bases: TGTGCCAGCAGCCCGGGGGTCTCCTACGAGCAGTACTTC. This gives the protein CASSPGVSYEQYF. The rearrangement links TRBV6-5 to TRBJ2-7, with D possibly being TRBD2 (6 bases). CDR3 length equals 13 residues. Deletions cut 6 bases from V and 0 bases from J, with 9 bases between. Germline assignment: CDR1 MNHEY and CDR2 SVGAGI.

The chain couples TRBV28 to TRBJ1-1; the D gene is possibly TRBD1 (5 bases). Germline values: CDR1 MDHEN, CDR2 SYDVKM. The CDR3 contains 12 residues. Trimming shortened V by 5 bases and J by 9 bases, and 13 bases separated the two germline ends. The CDR3 region has the DNA TGTGCCAGCAGTACCGACGGACAAAAAGCTTTCTTT. It encodes CASSTDGQKAFF.

V is TRBV7-9 and J is TRBJ1-2; the D is unclear. The V gene's germline CDR1 is SEHNR and CDR2 FQNEAQ (reference sequence). Trimming cost V 5 bases and J 7 bases, with 14 bases left between them. This CDR3 contains 13 residues. CDR3: CASSLTETGGYTF. The CDR3 nucleotides read TGTGCCAGCAGCCTAACAGAGACGGGTGGCTACACCTTC.

This clone was seen only once. V usage is TRBV19 and J usage is TRBJ1-2, with TRBD1 identical over 7 bases. The ends lost 4 bases at V and 2 bases at J; junction bases unmatched: 7. The CDR3 contains 15 residues. From germline, CDR1 is LNHDA and CDR2 SQIVND (reference sequence). DNA for the CDR3: TGTGCCAGTAGTACACGGGACAGCCGCAACTATGGCTACACCTTC. This codes for CASSTRDSRNYGYTF.

The chain is built from TRBV6-1 and TRBJ2-4; 7 nucleotides line up with TRBD2. The CDR3 totals 17 residues. Losses at the gene ends were 1 base for V and 0 bases for J; bases not matched to a gene: 6. CDR1 and CDR2 from the germline V gene are MNHNS and SASEGT. The chain's CDR3 is CASSEGEGFLAKNIQYF. CDR3 nucleotide sequence: TGTGCCAGCAGTGAAGGGGAGGGTTTTCTAGCCAAAAACATTCAGTACTTC.

This chain joins TRBV19 and TRBJ1-5; no reliable D call. The ends were cut back, 5 bases at V and 4 bases at J, with 12 bases in the middle. The CDR3 is 14 amino acids. The V gene's germline CDR1 is LNHDA and CDR2 SQIVND (reference sequence). CDR3 residues: CASSYWTANQPQHF. Here the CDR3 DNA reads TGTGCCAGTAGTTATTGGACGGCTAATCAGCCCCAGCATTTT.

The chain links TRBV5-4 to TRBJ1-2; D unclear. Trimming removed 0 bases at V and 4 bases at J, with 7 bases between. Germline assignment: CDR1 SGHNT and CDR2 YYREEE (reference sequence). The CDR3 is 13 residues long. For the CDR3, the DNA is TGTGCCAGCAGCTTGGAACTACGCTATGGCTACACCTTC. Its protein is CASSLELRYGYTF.

This rearrangement joins TRBV7-9 to TRBJ2-7; no firm D call. There are 12 residues in the CDR3. Trimming removed 9 bases at V and 7 bases at J, with 16 bases between. Germline V gene lookup returns CDR1 SEHNR and CDR2 FQNEAQ (reference sequence). The CDR3 loop reads CASARVPWEQYF. The CDR3, as DNA: TGTGCCAGTGCACGCGTTCCGTGGGAGCAGTACTTC.

The chain employs TRBV2 and TRBJ2-5; 12 positions agree with TRBD1. The CDR3 consists of 14 residues. Unmatched junction bases numbered 8, after V lost 9 bases and J lost 6 bases. CDR1 is SNHLY and CDR2 is FYNNEI in the germline V gene. CDR3 bases: TGTGCCAGTGTACCGGGACAGGGGGCTCAGACCCAGTACTTC. Its translation is CASVPGQGAQTQYF.

This chain uses TRBV6-5 with TRBJ1-5; D not resolved. Trimming removed 2 bases at V and 4 bases at J, with 9 bases between. The CDR3 consists of 14 residues. CDR1 and CDR2 from the germline V gene are MNHEY and SVGAGI. The CDR3 DNA reads TGTGCCAGCAGTTACAGGGCAGAAAATCAGCCCCAGCATTTT. This sequence encodes CASSYRAENQPQHF.

This chain joins TRBV6-4 and TRBJ1-2, with a tentative D call TRBD1 (6 bases). The CDR3 consists of 15 residues. The germline V gene has CDR1 MRHNA and CDR2 SNTAGT. Trimming pared 6 bases from V and 4 bases from J, leaving 18 bases between. The CDR3 here is CASSMTGFQSYGYTF. The CDR3 DNA reads TGTGCCAGCAGCATGACAGGTTTTCAATCCTATGGCTACACCTTC.

This clone was detected only once. CDR3 nucleotides: TGTGCCACCCGAAGGGGGGCAGGGGAAGGCTACACCTTC. Its translation is CATRRGAGEGYTF. The chain combines TRBV27 with TRBJ1-2, with D maybe TRBD1 (6 bases). V was trimmed by 10 bases and J by 8 bases, leaving 20 bases between them. The CDR3 spans 13 residues. Germline CDR1 is MNHEY and CDR2 is SMNVEV (reference sequence).

The chain employs TRBV6-6 and TRBJ1-4; D is uncertain. Deletions cut 0 bases from V and 8 bases from J, with 10 bases between. CDR1 MNHNY and CDR2 SVGAGI come from the germline V gene (reference sequence). The CDR3 consists of 14 residues. Here the CDR3 reads CASSYSETGEKLFF. The CDR3, as DNA: TGTGCCAGCAGTTACTCGGAGACGGGGGAAAAACTGTTTTTT.

The chain couples TRBV18 to TRBJ1-2; 7 bases map to TRBD1. The CDR3 spans 14 residues. Germline CDR1 is KGHSH and CDR2 is LQKENI. V lost 1 base and J lost 7; bases outside the gene matches: 6. In DNA, the CDR3 is TGTGCCAGCTCACCACGAAGGGGGCAGGGTGGCTACACCTTC. Translated: CASSPRRGQGGYTF.

This sequence joins TRBV4-3 and TRBJ1-2, with TRBD1 matching over 7 bases. The CDR3 length is 14 residues. Unmatched junction bases numbered 5, after V lost 1 base and J lost 6 bases. The germline V gene has CDR1 LGHNA and CDR2 YSLEER. Here the CDR3 DNA reads TGCGCCAGCAGCCAAGTGGGGACAGATAATGGCTACACCTTC. This encodes CASSQVGTDNGYTF.

This rearrangement joins TRBV3-1 (or the pseudogene TRBV3-2) to TRBJ1-1, with no clear D. V was cut by 4 bases and J by 4 bases, with 10 bases left in between. The CDR3 has 13 residues. Germline-derived CDR1 and CDR2 are LGHDT and YNNKEL (reference sequence). CDR3 sequence reads: CASSRKKGTEAFF. For the CDR3, the DNA is TGTGCCAGCAGCCGAAAAAAGGGCACTGAAGCTTTCTTT.

V is TRBV28 and J is TRBJ1-3; 7 bases map to TRBD1. V shed 4 bases and J 2 bases; nucleotides not matched to a gene: 8. Germline V gene lookup returns CDR1 MDHEN and CDR2 SYDVKM. The CDR3 spans 16 residues. Written as DNA, the CDR3 is TGTGCCAGCAGTTCCTTCGGACAGGCCGCTGGAAACACCATATATTTT. It yields the protein CASSSFGQAAGNTIYF.

The sample holds a few counts of this clone. This sequence joins TRBV7-9 and TRBJ1-1; no clear D gene. Germline V CDR1 and CDR2: SEHNR, FQNEAQ (reference sequence). Deletions cut 2 bases from V and 3 bases from J, with 7 bases between. The CDR3 has 13 amino acids. The CDR3 nucleotides are TGTGCCAGCAGCTTAAGGAGGGACACTGAAGCTTTCTTT. This gives the protein CASSLRRDTEAFF.

This chain connects TRBV6-5 to TRBJ1-5; no firm D call. Germline V CDR1 and CDR2: MNHEY, SVGAGI. Trimming removed 6 bases from V and 6 bases from J, with 12 bases in between. This CDR3 contains 13 residues. The CDR3 DNA follows: TGTGCCAGCAGGGATACCGTGATTCAGCCCCAGCATTTT. It yields the protein CASRDTVIQPQHF.

The chain uses TRBV2 and TRBJ2-1; 8 positions agree with TRBD2. Per germline, CDR1 SNHLY and CDR2 FYNNEI. This CDR3 has 15 amino acids. V lost 4 bases to trimming and J lost 8 bases; unmatched junction nucleotides: 10. In DNA form, the CDR3 reads TGTGCCAGCAGTGCAAGCGGGGGACCCTTCGATGAGCAGTTCTTC. Protein sequence: CASSASGGPFDEQFF.

The J gene is TRBJ1-4, the V gene TRBV27, with TRBD1 matching 9 bases. The CDR3 has 15 residues. Trimming cost V 0 bases and J 15 bases; bases outside gene matches: 11. Germline V gene sequence: CDR1 MNHEY, CDR2 SMNVEV (reference sequence). Here the CDR3 DNA reads TGTGCCAGCAGTTTATCCCGGGACAGGGAAATGGGTGTGTTTTTT. This sequence encodes CASSLSRDREMGVFF.

This clone has only a few counts. This chain joins TRBV10-2 and TRBJ2-1; D may be TRBD1 or TRBD2 (5 bases each). V was cut by 9 bases and J by 1 base, with 10 bases left in between. The length of the CDR3 is 13 residues. Germline V lookup: CDR1 WSHSY, CDR2 SAAADI. CDR3 coding DNA: TGCGCCAGTAGGGACGCGTCCTACAATGAGCAGTTCTTC. Protein: CASRDASYNEQFF.

The chain has TRBV28 and TRBJ2-6; tentatively, D is TRBD2 (5 bases). In germline, CDR1 is MDHEN, CDR2 SYDVKM. The CDR3 extends over 17 amino acids. Trimming cost V 4 bases and J 0 bases, with 13 bases left between them. The CDR3 DNA reads as TGTGCCAGCAGTTCCGGGGAATTGGGCTCTGGGGCCAACGTCCTGACTTTC. Translated, it gives CASSSGELGSGANVLTF.